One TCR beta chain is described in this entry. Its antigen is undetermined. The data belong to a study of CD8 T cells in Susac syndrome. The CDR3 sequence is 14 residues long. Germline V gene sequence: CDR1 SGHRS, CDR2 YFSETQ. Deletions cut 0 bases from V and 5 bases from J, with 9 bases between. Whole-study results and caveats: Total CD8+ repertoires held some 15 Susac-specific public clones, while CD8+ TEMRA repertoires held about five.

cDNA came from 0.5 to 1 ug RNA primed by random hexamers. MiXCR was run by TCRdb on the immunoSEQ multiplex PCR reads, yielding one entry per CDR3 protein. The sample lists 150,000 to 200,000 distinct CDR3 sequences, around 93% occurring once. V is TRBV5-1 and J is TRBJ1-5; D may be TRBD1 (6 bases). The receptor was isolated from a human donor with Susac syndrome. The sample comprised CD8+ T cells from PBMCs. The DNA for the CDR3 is TGCGCCAGCAGCTTGGAGTCAGGGGATCAGCCCCAGCATTTT. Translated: CASSLESGDQPQHF.